This T cell receptor (beta chain) was observed in a study of Ad26.COV2.S vaccination and SARS-CoV-2 variants. The data were produced by immunoSEQ multiplex PCR, yet TCRdb's version contains in-frame clones alone and is incomplete. Among 400,000 to 450,000 clones, 90% were seen once, and the ten largest hold 12%. Trimming stripped 0 bases from V and 2 bases from J, with 11 bases between. The CDR3 extends over 16 amino acids. CDR1 and CDR2 (germline): MNHEY, SVGEGT. Treatment in this sample: 15 to 20 received Ad26.COV2.S at low or high dose, single or two shots; about 5 received placebo; per-sample allocation not given. Specimens were obtained on day 63 following the first vaccine or placebo injection.

The TCR comes from a person aged 18-60 years who received the Ad26.COV2.S COVID-19 vaccine or a placebo. The rearrangement joins TRBV6-2 or TRBV6-3 to TRBJ1-5; the D gene is possibly TRBD1 (5 bases). Source: peripheral blood, taken in a trial of Ad26.COV2.S vaccine versus placebo. This CDR3 reads CASSYSILGGNQPQHF. CDR3 sequence (DNA): TGTGCCAGCAGTTACTCGATTTTAGGGGGCAATCAGCCCCAGCATTTT.